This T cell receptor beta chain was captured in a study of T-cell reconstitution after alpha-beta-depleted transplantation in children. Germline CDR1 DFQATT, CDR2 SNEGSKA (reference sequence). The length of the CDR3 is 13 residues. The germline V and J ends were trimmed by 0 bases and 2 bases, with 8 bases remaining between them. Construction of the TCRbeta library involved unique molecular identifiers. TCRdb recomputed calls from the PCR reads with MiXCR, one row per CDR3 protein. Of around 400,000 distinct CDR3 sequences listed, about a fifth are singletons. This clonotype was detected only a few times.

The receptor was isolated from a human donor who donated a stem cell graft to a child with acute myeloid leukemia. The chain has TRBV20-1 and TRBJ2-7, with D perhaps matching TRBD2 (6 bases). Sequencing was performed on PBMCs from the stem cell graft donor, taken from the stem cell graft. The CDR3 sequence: CSAREGTAYEQYF. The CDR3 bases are TGCAGTGCTAGAGAGGGGACTGCCTACGAGCAGTACTTC.